These T cell receptor beta chains were read from a single sample in a study of blood T cell repertoires in COVID-19. Some clones are missing from TCRdb's copy, which holds only in-frame ones; the method was immunoSEQ multiplex PCR. The data show roughly 53,000 clones, with around 80% seen just once and 2% to 3% held by the top ten. The sample consisted of peripheral blood. The receptors were sampled from a man aged 45 to 65 with acute or convalescent COVID-19. CDR3s include the opening cysteine and the closing phenylalanine or tryptophan. A D gene is named only where the DNA matches it firmly. Only some rows state a clone size, as once, few, many or a class for expanded clones.

clone_size	d_call	v_call	j_call	cdr3_nt	cdr3_aa
-	-	TRBV28	TRBJ1-5	TGTGCCAGCAATTCAGCGGGCCAGGGCAATCAGCCCCAGCATTTT	CASNSAGQGNQPQHF
-	-	TRBV18	TRBJ1-2	TGTGCCAGCTCACCCCGGGAAAGGGACTATGGCTACACCTTC	CASSPRERDYGYTF
few	TRBD2	TRBV5-1	TRBJ2-5	TGCGCCAGCAGCTTTAGCGGGGGGGATGAGGAGACCCAGTACTTC	CASSFSGGDEETQYF
-	-	TRBV7-8	TRBJ2-2	TGTGCCAGCAGCTCTGCGGGGACCGGGGAGCTGTTTTTT	CASSSAGTGELFF
once	TRBD2	TRBV5-1	TRBJ2-5	TGCGCCAGCAGCACCGCTAGCGGGAGGACCCAAGAGACCCAGTACTTC	CASSTASGRTQETQYF
-	TRBD2	TRBV19	TRBJ2-1	TGTGCCAGTAGTAGACTAGCGGGAGGATACAATGAGCAGTTCTTC	CASSRLAGGYNEQFF
-	TRBD2	TRBV5-5	TRBJ2-1	TGTGCCAGCAGCTTGGCCCTGGGACTAGCGGCCTACAATGAGCAGTTCTTC	CASSLALGLAAYNEQFF
once	TRBD2	TRBV3-1/TRBV3-2	TRBJ2-1	TGTGCCAGCAGCCCCCCGGGACTAGCGGGAGTTTTAGATGAGCAGTTCTTC	CASSPPGLAGVLDEQFF
-	-	TRBV6-6	TRBJ1-5	TGTGCCAGCAGTTACGACAGATTAAGCAATCAGCCCCAGCATTTT	CASSYDRLSNQPQHF
few	-	TRBV6-1	TRBJ2-3	TGTGCCAGCAGTGAATACTCGGGCAGGGCAGATACGCAGTATTTT	CASSEYSGRADTQYF
-	-	TRBV7-8	TRBJ1-1	TGTGCCAGCAGCGCCACAGGGTTATTGAACACTGAAGCTTTCTTT	CASSATGLLNTEAFF
-	-	TRBV5-4	TRBJ2-1	TGTGCCAGCACCAACCCGAGCTCCTACAATGAGCAGTTCTTC	CASTNPSSYNEQFF
-	TRBD1	TRBV2	TRBJ1-5	TGTGCCAGCAGGACAGGGGGATACTATCAGCCCCAGCATTTT	CASRTGGYYQPQHF
-	TRBD2	TRBV27	TRBJ2-3	TGTGCCAGCAGTTTTAAGGGGGAGACTAGCGCCGTTGTAGATACGCAGTATTTT	CASSFKGETSAVVDTQYF
-	TRBD2	TRBV6-1	TRBJ2-7	TGTGCCAGCAGTGAAGGGGGAGGGTTCGAGCAGTACTTC	CASSEGGGFEQYF
-	-	TRBV5-1	TRBJ2-5	TGCGCCAGCAGCTTGGCGGGGGGCAGGGTGGTGACCCAGTACTTC	CASSLAGGRVVTQYF
-	-	TRBV29-1	TRBJ2-7	TGCAGCGTTTGGTCAGGAGGTTCCTACGAGCAGTACTTC	CSVWSGGSYEQYF
-	-	TRBV6-5	TRBJ2-1	TGTGCCAGCACTAACTACAATGAGCAGTTCTTC	CASTNYNEQFF
-	TRBD2	TRBV3-1/TRBV3-2	TRBJ2-1	TGTGCCAGCAGCCATCTAGCGGGAGGGTACAATGAGCAGTTCTTC	CASSHLAGGYNEQFF
-	-	TRBV6-6	TRBJ1-4	TGTGCCAGCAGGGCTTCGGAGGAGAGAAATGAAAAACTGTTTTTT	CASRASEERNEKLFF
-	-	TRBV5-4	TRBJ1-2	TGTGCCAGCAGTTTTGACAGTCCAATCGGCTACACCTTC	CASSFDSPIGYTF
-	-	TRBV29-1	TRBJ1-1	TGCAGCGTTGGCCAGGGAGGAGACACTGAAGCTTTCTTT	CSVGQGGDTEAFF
few	TRBD1	TRBV7-3	TRBJ1-2	TGTGCCAGCAGCTTATCAGGGGGTTCCCCTTACACCTTC	CASSLSGGSPYTF
-	-	TRBV30	TRBJ2-7	TGTGCCTGGAACCTGGGGGGAGGATACGAGCAGTACTTC	CAWNLGGGYEQYF
few	-	TRBV13	TRBJ1-1	TGTGCCAGCAGCTCTTACGCGGGGGTGGCTTTCTTT	CASSSYAGVAFF
-	-	TRBV9	TRBJ1-2	TGTGCCAGCAGCGTAGGGTGGGCAGGGGTGGACTATGGCTACACCTTC	CASSVGWAGVDYGYTF
-	-	TRBV5-4	TRBJ1-6	TGTGCCAGCAGCTTGTCTGGGGCGAGAAATTCACCCCTCCACTTT	CASSLSGARNSPLHF
once	TRBD1	TRBV3-1/TRBV3-2	TRBJ1-1	TGTGCCAGCAGCACATGGGACAGGGTTGCCCCTGAAGCTTTCTTT	CASSTWDRVAPEAFF
-	TRBD2	TRBV10-2	TRBJ2-5	TGCGCCAGCGGGACTAGCGGGTCGCAAGAGACCCAGTACTTC	CASGTSGSQETQYF
-	-	TRBV5-6	TRBJ1-2	TGTGCCAGCAGCCCAGCAGGGTTTGGCTACACCTTC	CASSPAGFGYTF
few	-	TRBV12-3/TRBV12-4	TRBJ1-4	TGTGCCAGCAGCCCAACAGAGCCTGAAAAACTGTTTTTT	CASSPTEPEKLFF
-	TRBD1	TRBV28	TRBJ1-5	TGTGCCAGCAGTTCCCGACAGGGCCAACAGCCCCAGCATTTT	CASSSRQGQQPQHF
-	-	TRBV10-1	TRBJ1-1	TGCGCCAGCAGTGAGGAGCCCTGGACTGAAGCTTTCTTT	CASSEEPWTEAFF
-	-	TRBV15	TRBJ2-1	TGTGCCACCAGCAGAGATCGGGGGAGGGAGCAGTTCTTC	CATSRDRGREQFF
-	TRBD2	TRBV7-2	TRBJ2-4	TGTGCCAGCAGCTTAGCGTCTAGCGGGAGGTTTGCCAAAAACATTCAGTACTTC	CASSLASSGRFAKNIQYF
-	TRBD2	TRBV15	TRBJ2-1	TGTGCCACCACCCAACTAGCGGGAAGGTACAATGAGCAGTTCTTC	CATTQLAGRYNEQFF
-	-	TRBV24-1	TRBJ1-5	TGTGCCACCAAGGGGTTGGGAAATCAGCCCCAGCATTTT	CATKGLGNQPQHF
-	TRBD1	TRBV24-1	TRBJ1-1	TGTGCCACCAGTGAATTACAGGGGGCGCACACTGAAGCTTTCTTT	CATSELQGAHTEAFF
-	TRBD1	TRBV7-9	TRBJ1-2	TGTGCCAGCAGCCAGAGCCTTACAGGGGACTATGGCTACACCTTC	CASSQSLTGDYGYTF
-	TRBD2	TRBV11-2	TRBJ2-2	TGTGCCAGCAGCCCGGGACTAGCGGAGACGGGCACCGGGGAGCTGTTTTTT	CASSPGLAETGTGELFF
-	-	TRBV11-2	TRBJ2-7	TGTGCCAGCAGCTTAGGACTCAGCTCCTACGAGCAGTACTTC	CASSLGLSSYEQYF
-	TRBD1	TRBV11-2	TRBJ1-5	TGTGCCAGCAGCACAGGGGTTCAGCCCCAGCATTTT	CASSTGVQPQHF
-	-	TRBV18	TRBJ1-6	TGTGCCAGCTCGTTTTTGGGCCCTGGGAATTCACCCCTCCACTTT	CASSFLGPGNSPLHF
-	TRBD1	TRBV13	TRBJ1-4	TGTGCCAGCAGCCAGGGGGGAGTTGAAAAACTGTTTTTT	CASSQGGVEKLFF
-	TRBD1	TRBV10-3	TRBJ2-5	TGTGCCATCAGTGCCGACTCCGGGACAGGGCTCGAGACCCAGTACTTC	CAISADSGTGLETQYF
once	TRBD2	TRBV28	TRBJ2-1	TGTGCCAGCAGTTTAACTGGGGCCGGGACTAGCGGGAGAATCATACAGGGGCAGTTCTTC	CASSLTGAGTSGRIIQGQFF
-	-	TRBV9	TRBJ1-2	TGTGCCAGCAGCGTAGATGCAGGGTATGGCTACACCTTC	CASSVDAGYGYTF
-	TRBD1	TRBV24-1	TRBJ2-1	TGTGCCACCAGTGACCCGGGACAGGGGGGGAATGAGCAGTTCTTC	CATSDPGQGGNEQFF